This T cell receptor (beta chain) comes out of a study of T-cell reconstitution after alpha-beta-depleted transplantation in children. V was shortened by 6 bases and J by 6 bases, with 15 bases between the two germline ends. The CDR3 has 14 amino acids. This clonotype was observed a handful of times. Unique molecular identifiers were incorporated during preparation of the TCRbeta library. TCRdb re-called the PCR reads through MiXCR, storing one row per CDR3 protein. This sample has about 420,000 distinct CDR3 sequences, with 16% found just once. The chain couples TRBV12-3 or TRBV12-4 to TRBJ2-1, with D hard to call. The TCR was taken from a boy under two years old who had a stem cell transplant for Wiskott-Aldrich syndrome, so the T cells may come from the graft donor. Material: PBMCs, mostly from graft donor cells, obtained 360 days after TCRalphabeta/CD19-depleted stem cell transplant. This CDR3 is CASSPFQPPNEQFF. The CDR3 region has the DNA TGTGCCAGCAGCCCCTTTCAGCCTCCCAATGAGCAGTTCTTC.